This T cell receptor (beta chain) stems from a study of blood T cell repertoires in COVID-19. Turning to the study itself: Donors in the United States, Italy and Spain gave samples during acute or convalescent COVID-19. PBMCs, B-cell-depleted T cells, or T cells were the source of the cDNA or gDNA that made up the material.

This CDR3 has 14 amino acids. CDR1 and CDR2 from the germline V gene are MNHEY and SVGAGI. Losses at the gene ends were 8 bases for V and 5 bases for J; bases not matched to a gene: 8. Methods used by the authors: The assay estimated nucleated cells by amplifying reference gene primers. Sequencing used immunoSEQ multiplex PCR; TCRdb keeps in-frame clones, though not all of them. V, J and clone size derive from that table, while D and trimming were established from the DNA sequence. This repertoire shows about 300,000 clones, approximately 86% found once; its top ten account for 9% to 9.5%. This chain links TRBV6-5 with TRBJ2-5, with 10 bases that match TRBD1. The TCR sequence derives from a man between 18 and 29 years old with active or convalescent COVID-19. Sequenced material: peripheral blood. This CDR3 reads CASRQGAVGETQYF. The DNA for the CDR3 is TGTGCCAGCCGACAGGGGGCTGTGGGGGAGACCCAGTACTTC.